The rows below give T cell receptor beta chains drawn from one sample of a study of regulatory and conventional T cells in RAG deficiency. Libraries were prepared by immunoSEQ multiplex PCR; TCRdb keeps only in-frame clonotypes and omits some of them. In the table there are approximately 28,000 clones, nearly 95% of which are singletons. These data are also associated with another study on regulatory T cells.

Sequenced input: CD25- CD4+ T cells sorted from blood. Receptor source: a human donor in good health. Each CDR3 is given with its conserved first and last residue. The order of the fields is clone size, J gene, CDR3 length, V gene, D gene, CDR3 protein, CDR3 DNA. The D gene is left open where the match is weak. The size of a clone is reported for some rows only, either as once, few or many, or as a class for expanded clones.

>.|TRBJ1-2|15|TRBV5-8|.
CASSLGGTGSLGYTF
TGTGCCAGCAGCTTGGGAGGTACAGGGAGTCTTGGCTACACCTTC
>.|TRBJ1-2|14|TRBV9|.
CASSVRGHDYGYTF
TGTGCCAGCAGCGTAAGAGGGCACGACTATGGCTACACCTTC
>.|TRBJ2-1|13|TRBV10-1|.
CASSERAFREQFF
TGCGCCAGCAGCGAGCGAGCGTTCAGAGAGCAGTTCTTC
>.|TRBJ2-3|20|TRBV4-2|TRBD2
CASSQTPTSGLAGSTDTQYF
TGTGCCAGCAGCCAAACCCCGACTAGTGGGTTAGCGGGGAGCACAGATACGCAGTATTTT
>.|TRBJ1-6|17|TRBV10-1|.
CASAGITESSYNSPLHF
TGCGCCAGCGCAGGAATCACTGAAAGCTCCTATAATTCACCCCTCCACTTT
>.|TRBJ1-6|16|TRBV19|.
CASSIDSFSYNSPLHF
TGTGCCAGTAGTATAGACTCCTTCTCCTATAATTCACCCCTCCACTTT
>.|TRBJ1-6|15|TRBV5-1|TRBD1
CASSPRTGSNSPLHF
TGCGCCAGCAGCCCCAGGACAGGGAGCAATTCACCCCTCCACTTT
>.|TRBJ1-1|13|TRBV7-9|.
CASSQGQNTEAFF
TGTGCCAGCAGCCAAGGACAAAACACTGAAGCTTTCTTT
>.|TRBJ1-2|14|TRBV19|TRBD1
CASSIETGSFGYTF
TGTGCCAGTAGTATAGAGACAGGGAGCTTTGGCTACACCTTC
>.|TRBJ1-1|16|TRBV11-2|TRBD1
CASSLRDREGGTEAFF
TGTGCCAGCAGCTTAAGGGACAGGGAAGGAGGCACTGAAGCTTTCTTT
>.|TRBJ2-3|14|TRBV5-4|TRBD2
CASSPLAGTDTQYF
TGTGCCAGCAGCCCTCTAGCGGGCACAGATACGCAGTATTTT
>.|TRBJ1-1|16|TRBV6-5|TRBD1
CASSYGTGRQYTEAFF
TGTGCCAGCAGTTACGGGACAGGGAGGCAGTACACTGAAGCTTTCTTT
>.|TRBJ1-2|16|TRBV6-1|.
CASSATSGHINYGYTF
TGTGCCAGCAGTGCAACTTCGGGACACATTAACTATGGCTACACCTTC
>.|TRBJ1-2|13|TRBV6-1|.
CASRDTINYGYTF
TGTGCCAGCAGGGACACGATAAACTATGGCTACACCTTC
>.|TRBJ1-2|14|TRBV19|.
CASSNRREMGGYTF
TGTGCCAGTAGTAACCGACGGGAAATGGGTGGCTACACCTTC
>.|TRBJ1-6|17|TRBV4-1|.
CASSPTGRGVDNSPLHF
TGCGCCAGCAGCCCCACCGGGCGGGGGGTTGATAATTCACCCCTCCACTTT
>once|TRBJ2-1|11|TRBV6-5|.
CASRTGNEQFF
TGTGCCAGCCGGACGGGGAATGAGCAGTTCTTC
>.|TRBJ2-3|16|TRBV19|.
CASSIGQRANTDTQYF
TGTGCCAGTAGTATAGGCCAGCGGGCAAACACAGATACGCAGTATTTT
>.|TRBJ1-5|15|TRBV18|TRBD1
CASSPGTGGNQPQHF
TGTGCCAGCTCACCAGGGACAGGGGGCAATCAGCCCCAGCATTTT
>.|TRBJ2-2|14|TRBV5-1|TRBD1
CASSFTGGDGELFF
TGCGCCAGCAGCTTCACAGGGGGTGACGGGGAGCTGTTTTTT
>.|TRBJ1-4|14|TRBV7-6|TRBD1
CASSPRQGNEKLFF
TGTGCCAGCAGCCCTAGACAGGGGAATGAAAAACTGTTTTTT
>.|TRBJ2-3|14|TRBV30|.
CAWRRGAAGDTQYF
TGTGCCTGGCGACGGGGGGCAGCGGGAGATACGCAGTATTTT